This entry describes one T cell receptor (beta chain). TCRdb's table, derived via immunoSEQ multiplex PCR, lists solely in-frame clones and lacks some. The table records more than 20,000 clones, about 77% of them present only once. The sample comes from a study of T cells in tumors after PD-1 blockade. Germline V CDR1 and CDR2: SGHDN, FVKESK. Trimming cost V 5 bases and J 5 bases; bases outside gene matches: 9. The CDR3 sequence is 16 residues long. The chain couples TRBV14 to TRBJ2-5; TRBD2 matches 12 bases. This clonotype originated in a human donor with basal cell carcinoma. This material consisted of PBMCs, taken before anti-PD-1 treatment. The CDR3 bases are TGTGCCAGCAGCTTGGGACTAGCGGGCCTGGGGGAGACCCAGTACTTC. This gives the protein CASSLGLAGLGETQYF.